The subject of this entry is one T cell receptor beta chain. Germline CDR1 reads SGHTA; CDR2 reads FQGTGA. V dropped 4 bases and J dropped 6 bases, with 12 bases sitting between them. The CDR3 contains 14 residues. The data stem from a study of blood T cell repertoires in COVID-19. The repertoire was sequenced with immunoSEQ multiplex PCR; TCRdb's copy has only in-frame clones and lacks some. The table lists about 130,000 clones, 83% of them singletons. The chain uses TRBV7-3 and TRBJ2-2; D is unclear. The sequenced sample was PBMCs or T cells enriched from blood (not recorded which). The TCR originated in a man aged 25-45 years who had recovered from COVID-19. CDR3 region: CASSSHDTAGELFF. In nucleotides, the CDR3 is TGTGCCAGCAGCTCCCATGATACGGCCGGGGAGCTGTTTTTT.